Only one count was recorded for the clone carrying this T cell receptor beta chain. Stated time point: inflamed ileum from the surgical specimen. These data come from a study of T cell repertoires in ileal Crohn's disease. Study-level background: Biopsies of inflamed ileum from the surgical specimen form M0 samples.

V dropped 5 bases and J dropped 0 bases, with 10 bases sitting between them. The CDR3 extends over 14 amino acids. Germline CDR1 and CDR2: MDHEN and SYDVKM. The data were produced by immunoSEQ multiplex PCR, yet TCRdb's version contains in-frame clones alone and is incomplete. The sample consists of about 8,000 clones, roughly 85% of them appearing once. The sample taken for sequencing was ileal tissue. The chain recombines TRBV28 with TRBJ1-2; no reliable D call. The sequence was obtained from an adult with Crohn's disease. The CDR3 bases are TGTGCCAGCAGTCATTACATACCTAACTATGGCTACACCTTC. Translation gives CASSHYIPNYGYTF.